The 13 T cell receptor beta chains reported below all come from one sample, sequenced in a study of shared clonotypes between healthy human individuals. The protocol was immunoSEQ multiplex PCR, while the TCRdb copy is restricted to in-frame clones and leaves out a portion. The sample has more than 2 million clones; around 95% are singletons. The sample consisted of naive CD4+ T cells sorted from blood. Subset defined: CD45RA+ positively selected. These receptors originate from a man between 18 and 35 years old in good health.

The chain employs TRBV6-5 and TRBJ2-3; no definite D call. V lost 0 bases, J lost 6 bases, and 13 bases lay in between. Germline V gene lookup returns CDR1 MNHEY and CDR2 SVGAGI. The CDR3 is 15 residues long. The CDR3 nucleotides are TGTGCCAGCAGTTACTCGAGACCTTCGGTCGATACGCAGTATTTT. It codes for CASSYSRPSVDTQYF.

The genes are TRBV7-2 and TRBJ2-7; tentatively, D is TRBD2 (6 bases). CDR3 length: 17 amino acids. V dropped 1 base and J dropped 2 bases, with 18 bases sitting between them. Germline CDR1 reads SGHTA; CDR2 reads FQGNSA. DNA for the CDR3: TGTGCCAGCAGCTTAGGGCTCCCCTCGGAGGGGACCTACGAGCAGTACTTC. Protein product: CASSLGLPSEGTYEQYF.

V usage is TRBV6-6 and J usage is TRBJ1-3; tentative D call: TRBD1 (6 bases). Trimming stripped 2 bases from V and 3 bases from J, with 8 bases between. Germline lookup yields CDR1 MNHNY and CDR2 SVGAGI (reference sequence). The CDR3 is made up of 14 amino acids. CDR3 sequence (DNA): TGTGCCAGCAGTTACCCACAGGGTGGAAACACCATATATTTT. Protein product: CASSYPQGGNTIYF.

The chain has TRBV6-6 and TRBJ2-7; 8 positions match TRBD2. The CDR3 consists of 13 residues. Trimming cost V 5 bases and J 2 bases; bases outside gene matches: 2. Germline CDR1 is MNHNY and CDR2 is SVGAGI (reference sequence). Here the CDR3 reads CASSPAGAYEQYF. CDR3 bases: TGTGCCAGCAGTCCAGCGGGAGCCTACGAGCAGTACTTC.

The chain joins TRBV5-1 to TRBJ1-1; 8 nucleotides agree with TRBD1. The V gene end was trimmed by 3 bases and the J gene end by 4 bases; junction bases not matched to a gene: 2. This CDR3 contains 13 residues. CDR1 and CDR2 (germline): SGHRS, YFSETQ. The CDR3 sequence: CASSWTGITEAFF. The CDR3 bases are TGCGCCAGCAGCTGGACAGGGATCACTGAAGCTTTCTTT.

The rearrangement joins TRBV2 to TRBJ2-1; 7 positions match TRBD1. The CDR3 totals 14 residues. Trimming removed 8 bases from V and 5 bases from J; junction bases left unmatched: 9. CDR1 is SNHLY, CDR2 FYNNEI, per germline. This chain's CDR3 is CASLVERGHNEQFF. In DNA, the CDR3 is TGTGCCAGCCTTGTAGAAAGGGGGCACAATGAGCAGTTCTTC.

The chain links TRBV28 to TRBJ2-5; 7 positions match TRBD1. In germline, CDR1 is MDHEN, CDR2 SYDVKM. This CDR3 has 15 residues. The J segment lost 2 bases and the V segment lost 5 bases, leaving 8 bases of the junction unmatched. The CDR3 DNA reads as TGTGCCAGCAGTCTGACAGGGTTAGTTCAAGAGACCCAGTACTTC. Protein product: CASSLTGLVQETQYF.

The chain recombines TRBV18 with TRBJ2-1, with 9 bases that match TRBD2. The J segment lost 10 bases and the V segment lost 3 bases, leaving 13 bases of the junction unmatched. This CDR3 contains 16 residues. The germline CDR1 and CDR2 sequences are KGHSH and LQKENI. The CDR3 here is CASSPPSGDLRGEQFF. The CDR3 region has the DNA TGTGCCAGCTCACCGCCTAGCGGGGATTTGAGAGGGGAGCAGTTCTTC.

The chain uses TRBV19 and TRBJ1-4; perhaps TRBD1 as D (5 bases). V lost 5 bases and J lost 3, with 10 bases in between. The CDR3 sequence is 14 residues long. Per germline, CDR1 LNHDA and CDR2 SQIVND (reference sequence). CDR3 amino acids: CASSVGRANEKLFF. CDR3 DNA sequence: TGTGCCAGTAGTGTGGGGCGGGCTAATGAAAAACTGTTTTTT.

In its sample, this clone was seen once. The chain recombines TRBV6-5 with TRBJ1-2, with 7 bases matching TRBD1. The V gene end was trimmed by 8 bases and the J gene end by 4 bases; junction bases not matched to a gene: 10. Germline CDR1 reads MNHEY; CDR2 reads SVGAGI. CDR3 length: 14 amino acids. In nucleotides, the CDR3 is TGTGCCAGCTCAACCGGGACAGCGGGCTATGGCTACACCTTC. This sequence encodes CASSTGTAGYGYTF.

There are a few counts of this clone. The CDR3 sequence: CAWSVGSVPLHF. CDR3 DNA: TGTGCCTGGAGTGTAGGGTCGGTCCCCCTCCACTTT. This chain uses TRBV30 with TRBJ1-6; D remains unclear. CDR3 size: 12 residues. The germline V gene encodes CDR1 GTSNPN and CDR2 SVGIG (reference sequence). V was cut by 0 bases and J by 13 bases, with 10 bases left in between. Based on the CDR3 plus reference TRBV30 and TRBJ1-6, the full variable domain is SQTIHQWPATLVQPVGSPLSLECTVEGTSNPNLYWYRQAAGRGLQLLFYSVGIGQISSEVPQNLSASRPQDRQFILSSKKLLLSDSGFYLCAWSVGSVPLHFGNGTRLTVT.

The genes are TRBV28 and TRBJ2-7; D may be TRBD1 or TRBD2 (5 bases each). The V gene lost 3 bases and the J gene lost 4 bases, with 10 bases spanning the gap. Germline CDR1 MDHEN, CDR2 SYDVKM. The CDR3 runs to 13 residues. CDR3 nucleotides: TGTGCCAGCAGTTTGGGGCCGGGGTACGAGCAGTACTTC. This translates into CASSLGPGYEQYF.

This clone appeared a single time. The genes are TRBV5-1 and TRBJ2-3; D is uncertain. CDR3 length equals 16 residues. V was trimmed by 4 bases and J by 4 bases, leaving 19 bases between them. CDR1 SGHRS and CDR2 YFSETQ come from the germline V gene. DNA for the CDR3: TGCGCCAGCAGCCCTTTGGACCGTCTTGGTCCAGATACGCAGTATTTT. This gives the protein CASSPLDRLGPDTQYF. Combining the CDR3 with reference TRBV5-1 and TRBJ2-3 gives the whole variable domain KAGVTQTPRYLIKTRGQQVTLSCSPISGHRSVSWYQQTPGQGLQFLFEYFSETQRNKGNFPGRFSGRQFSNSRSEMNVSTLELGDSALYLCASSPLDRLGPDTQYFGPGTRLTVL.